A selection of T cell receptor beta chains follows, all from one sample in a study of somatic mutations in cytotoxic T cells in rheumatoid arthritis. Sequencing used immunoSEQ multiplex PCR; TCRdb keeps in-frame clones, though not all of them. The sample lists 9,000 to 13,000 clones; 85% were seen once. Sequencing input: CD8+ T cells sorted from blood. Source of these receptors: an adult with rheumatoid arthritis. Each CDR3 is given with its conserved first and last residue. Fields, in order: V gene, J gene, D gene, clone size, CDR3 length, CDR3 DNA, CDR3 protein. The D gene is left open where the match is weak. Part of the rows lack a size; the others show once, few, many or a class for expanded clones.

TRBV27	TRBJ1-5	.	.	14	TGTGCCAGCAGTAAGACAGGCCGCGTTCAGCCCCAGCATTTT	CASSKTGRVQPQHF
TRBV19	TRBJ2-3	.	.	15	TGTGCCAGTAGTATAGATCTAACCTTCACAGATACGCAGTATTTT	CASSIDLTFTDTQYF
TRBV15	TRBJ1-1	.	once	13	TGTGCCACCAGCAGATCTCGGAACACTGAAGCTTTCTTT	CATSRSRNTEAFF
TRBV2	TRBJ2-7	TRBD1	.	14	TGTGCCAGCAGGCCGGGACAGGGGTTTGGAGAGCAGTACTTC	CASRPGQGFGEQYF
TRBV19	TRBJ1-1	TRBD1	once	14	TGTGCCAGTAGTATACAGGGGGGGAATACTGAAGCTTTCTTT	CASSIQGGNTEAFF
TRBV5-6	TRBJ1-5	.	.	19	TGTGCCAGCAGCTTGGTGTTTGCAGGCCCAAATATTAGCAATCAGCCCCAGCATTTT	CASSLVFAGPNISNQPQHF
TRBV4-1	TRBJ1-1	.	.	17	TGCGCCAGCAGCCAAGACAGGGAAGACTCAATGAACACTGAAGCTTTCTTT	CASSQDREDSMNTEAFF
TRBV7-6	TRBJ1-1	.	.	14	TGTGCCAGCAGCTTAGGGGGGGCAGTATCTGAAGCTTTCTTT	CASSLGGAVSEAFF
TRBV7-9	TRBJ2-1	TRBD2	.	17	TGTGCCAGCCCACCCAATCCGGGGACTAGCGGGAGTAGAGAGCAGTTCTTC	CASPPNPGTSGSREQFF
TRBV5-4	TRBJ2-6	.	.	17	TGTGCCCTCACTGGCAACTTGGGCGGCTCTGGGGCCAACGTCCTGACTTTC	CALTGNLGGSGANVLTF
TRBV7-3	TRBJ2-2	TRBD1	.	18	TGTGCCAGCAGCTTAACGTTCCCCGGGACAGGGAACACCGGGGAGCTGTTTTTT	CASSLTFPGTGNTGELFF
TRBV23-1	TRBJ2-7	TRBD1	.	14	TGCGCCAGCAGTCAGAGGGGACAGATTGGCGAGCAGTACTTC	CASSQRGQIGEQYF
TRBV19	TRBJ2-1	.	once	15	TGTGCCAGTAGGGTAGCGGACCCCAGTGGTTATGAGCAGTTCTTC	CASRVADPSGYEQFF
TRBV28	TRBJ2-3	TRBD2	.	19	TGTGCCAGCAGTTTCGCCCCTATACTAGCGGGGGGGCGTCGAGATACGCAGTATTTT	CASSFAPILAGGRRDTQYF
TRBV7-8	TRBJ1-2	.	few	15	TGTGCCAGCAGCTTAGGTACCAGAACTCGGGATGGCTACACCTTC	CASSLGTRTRDGYTF
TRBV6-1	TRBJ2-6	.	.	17	TGTGCCAGCAGTGTGACAGAAAACCTGGGTGGGGCCAACGTCCTGACTTTC	CASSVTENLGGANVLTF
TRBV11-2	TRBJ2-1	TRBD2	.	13	TGTGCCAGCAGCTTAGGGACGGGAGGGGAGCAGTTCTTC	CASSLGTGGEQFF
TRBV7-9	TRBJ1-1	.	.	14	TGTGCCAGCAGCCCCGTGGTGATGAACACTGAAGCTTTCTTT	CASSPVVMNTEAFF
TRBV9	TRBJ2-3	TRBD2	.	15	TGTGCCAGCAAAACCTCTGGCGGGGGGGCAGATACGCAGTATTTT	CASKTSGGGADTQYF
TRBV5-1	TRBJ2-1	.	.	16	TGCGCCAGCAGCTTGGTAGTGAGTAGCTCCTACAATGAGCAGTTCTTC	CASSLVVSSSYNEQFF
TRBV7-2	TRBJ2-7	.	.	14	TGTGCCAGCACCAAAACAGGACTTCCCCACGAGCAGTACTTC	CASTKTGLPHEQYF
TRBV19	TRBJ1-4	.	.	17	TGTGCCAGTAGTAGGACCCGGGACGACCCGAGTAATGAAAAACTGTTTTTT	CASSRTRDDPSNEKLFF
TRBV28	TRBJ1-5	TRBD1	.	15	TGTGCCAGCACCCAACCGGGTAGGGGGCGGAAGCCCCAGCATTTT	CASTQPGRGRKPQHF
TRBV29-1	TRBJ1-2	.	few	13	TGCAGCGTTGAGGGGGCAGAGGGCTATGGCTACACCTTC	CSVEGAEGYGYTF
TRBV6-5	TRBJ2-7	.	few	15	TGTGCCAGCAGGACTTGGGACTTACCAGCCTACGAGCAGTACTTC	CASRTWDLPAYEQYF